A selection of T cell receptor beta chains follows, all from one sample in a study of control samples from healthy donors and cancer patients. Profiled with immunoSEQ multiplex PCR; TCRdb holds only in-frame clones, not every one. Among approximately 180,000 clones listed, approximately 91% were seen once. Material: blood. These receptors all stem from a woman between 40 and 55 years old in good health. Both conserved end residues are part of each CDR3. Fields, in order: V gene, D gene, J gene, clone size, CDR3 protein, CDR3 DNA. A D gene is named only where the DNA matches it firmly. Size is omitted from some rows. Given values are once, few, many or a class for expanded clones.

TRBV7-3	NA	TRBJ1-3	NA	CASSGPGASLSSGNTIYF	TGTGCCAGCAGCGGACCGGGGGCCTCCCTGAGCTCTGGAAACACCATATATTTT
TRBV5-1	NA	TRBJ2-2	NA	CASRPGDSTGELFF	TGCGCCAGCAGACCCGGGGACTCCACCGGGGAGCTGTTTTTT
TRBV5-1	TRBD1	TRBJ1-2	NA	CASSSGGQYGYTF	TGCGCCAGCAGCTCAGGGGGCCAGTATGGCTACACCTTC
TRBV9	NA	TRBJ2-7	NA	CASSVMDSSYEQYF	TGTGCCAGCAGCGTCATGGACAGCTCCTACGAGCAGTACTTC
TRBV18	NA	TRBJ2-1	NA	CASSPFSGPSSYNEQFF	TGTGCCAGCTCACCTTTCTCCGGGCCCAGCTCCTACAATGAGCAGTTCTTC
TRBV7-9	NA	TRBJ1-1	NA	CASSPGSMSIGEAFF	TGTGCCAGCAGCCCAGGGAGTATGTCTATCGGAGAAGCTTTCTTT
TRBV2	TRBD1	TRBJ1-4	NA	CASSGGPGGPTNEKLFF	TGTGCCAGCTCCGGTGGACCAGGGGGCCCAACTAATGAAAAACTGTTTTTT
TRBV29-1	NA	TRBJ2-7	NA	CSVVDLYSKEQYF	TGCAGCGTTGTAGACTTATATTCGAAGGAGCAGTACTTC
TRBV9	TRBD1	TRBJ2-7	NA	CASSVGTGTYEQYF	TGTGCCAGCAGCGTAGGGACAGGGACCTACGAGCAGTACTTC
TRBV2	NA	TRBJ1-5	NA	CASSEVTTGNQPQHF	TGTGCCAGCAGTGAAGTTACAACCGGCAATCAGCCCCAGCATTTT
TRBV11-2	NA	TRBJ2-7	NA	CASSLGHSTYEQYF	TGTGCCAGCAGCTTAGGTCACTCAACCTACGAGCAGTACTTC
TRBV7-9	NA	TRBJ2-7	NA	CASSLGNNEQYF	TGTGCCAGCAGCTTGGGCAACAACGAGCAGTACTTC
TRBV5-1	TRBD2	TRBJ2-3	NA	CASSWAGLAARTETDTQYF	TGCGCCAGCAGCTGGGCGGGACTAGCGGCCCGAACGGAAACAGATACGCAGTATTTT
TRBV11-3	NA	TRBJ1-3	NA	CASSLGGSSGNTIYF	TGTGCCAGCAGCCTGGGGGGCAGCTCTGGAAACACCATATATTTT
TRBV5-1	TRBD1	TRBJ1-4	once	CASSLGDRVATNEKLFF	TGCGCCAGCAGCTTGGGGGACAGAGTAGCAACTAATGAAAAACTGTTTTTT
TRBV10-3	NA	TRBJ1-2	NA	CAISVEGSYGYTF	TGTGCCATCAGTGTGGAGGGTTCTTATGGCTACACCTTC
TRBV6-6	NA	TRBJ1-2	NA	CASSPTVYEGYTF	TGTGCCAGCAGCCCGACCGTCTACGAGGGCTACACCTTC
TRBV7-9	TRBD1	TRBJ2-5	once	CASSLGDRVQETQYF	TGTGCCAGCAGCTTAGGAGACAGGGTCCAAGAGACCCAGTACTTC
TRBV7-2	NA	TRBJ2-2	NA	CASSLMGHGTGELFF	TGTGCCAGCAGCCTCATGGGGCACGGCACCGGGGAGCTGTTTTTT
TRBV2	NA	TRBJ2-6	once	CATRRTEISGANVLTF	TGTGCCACCCGTAGGACGGAGATCTCTGGGGCCAACGTCCTGACTTTC
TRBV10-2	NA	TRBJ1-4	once	CASSESPSRAGEKLFF	TGCGCCAGCAGTGAGTCCCCCAGTAGGGCGGGTGAAAAACTGTTTTTT
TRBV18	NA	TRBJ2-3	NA	CASSPLTGTSTDTQYF	TGTGCCAGCTCACCACTTACAGGGACTAGCACAGATACGCAGTATTTT
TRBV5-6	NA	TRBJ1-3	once	CASSLSMENTIYF	TGTGCCAGCAGCCTATCTATGGAGAACACCATATATTTT
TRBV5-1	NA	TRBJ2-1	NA	CASSSIRGNEQFF	TGCGCCAGCAGCTCGATCAGGGGTAATGAGCAGTTCTTC
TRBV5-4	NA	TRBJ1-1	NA	CASSFGQSNTEAFF	TGTGCCAGCAGCTTTGGTCAGAGCAACACTGAAGCTTTCTTT
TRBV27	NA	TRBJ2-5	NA	CASRGIRGIRGGETQYF	TGTGCCAGCAGGGGAATTCGGGGAATCAGAGGGGGAGAGACCCAGTACTTC
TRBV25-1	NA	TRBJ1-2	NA	CASSEPAGEFDGYTF	TGTGCCAGCAGCGAACCCGCAGGGGAGTTCGATGGCTACACCTTC
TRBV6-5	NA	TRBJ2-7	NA	CASSPRHGGYEQYF	TGTGCCAGCAGCCCGCGGCATGGGGGCTACGAGCAGTACTTC
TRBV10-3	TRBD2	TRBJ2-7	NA	CAISQSGGQSYEQYF	TGTGCCATCAGCCAGAGCGGGGGGCAATCCTACGAGCAGTACTTC
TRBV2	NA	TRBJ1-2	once	CASSEYGTETNYGYTF	TGTGCCAGCAGTGAGTATGGGACGGAAACTAACTATGGCTACACCTTC
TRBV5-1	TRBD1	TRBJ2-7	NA	CASSLAGTGGGEQYF	TGCGCCAGCAGCTTGGCAGGGACAGGGGGTGGGGAGCAGTACTTC